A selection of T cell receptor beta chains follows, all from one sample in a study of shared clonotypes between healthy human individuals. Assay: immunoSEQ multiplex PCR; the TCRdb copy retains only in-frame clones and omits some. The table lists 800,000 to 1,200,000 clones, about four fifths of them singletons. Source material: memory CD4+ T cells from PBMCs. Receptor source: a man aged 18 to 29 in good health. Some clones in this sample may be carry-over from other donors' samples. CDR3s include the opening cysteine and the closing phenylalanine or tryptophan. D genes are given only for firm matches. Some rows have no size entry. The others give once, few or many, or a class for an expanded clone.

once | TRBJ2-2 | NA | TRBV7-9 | CASTTSNTGELFF | TGTGCCAGCACCACCTCGAACACCGGGGAGCTGTTTTTT
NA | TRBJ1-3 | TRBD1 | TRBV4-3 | CASSQGGGSGGAGNTIYF | TGCGCCAGCAGCCAAGGAGGGGGGTCAGGGGGCGCTGGAAACACCATATATTTT
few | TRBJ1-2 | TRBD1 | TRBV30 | CAWSVRTGINYGYTF | TGTGCCTGGAGTGTCCGGACAGGGATTAACTATGGCTACACCTTC
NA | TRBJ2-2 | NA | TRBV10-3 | CAISESGSANTGELFF | TGTGCCATCAGTGAGTCAGGGTCAGCGAACACCGGGGAGCTGTTTTTT
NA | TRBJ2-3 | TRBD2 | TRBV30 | CAWRRLAGEDTQYF | TGTGCCTGGAGGAGGCTAGCGGGAGAAGATACGCAGTATTTT
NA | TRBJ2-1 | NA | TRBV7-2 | CASSLDLAYNEQFF | TGTGCCAGCAGCTTAGACCTAGCCTACAATGAGCAGTTCTTC
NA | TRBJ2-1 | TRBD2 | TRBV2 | CASTYGAGDMEQFF | TGTGCCAGCACCTACGGAGCGGGAGATATGGAGCAGTTCTTC
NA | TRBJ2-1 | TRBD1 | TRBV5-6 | CASSIQGINEQFF | TGTGCCAGCAGCATACAGGGGATCAATGAGCAGTTCTTC
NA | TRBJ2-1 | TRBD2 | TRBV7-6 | CASSLSGRASYNEQFF | TGTGCCAGCAGCCTTAGCGGGAGGGCCTCTTACAATGAGCAGTTCTTC
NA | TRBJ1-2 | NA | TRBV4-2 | CASSQEVAGYGYTF | TGTGCCAGCAGCCAAGAGGTTGCCGGCTATGGCTACACCTTC
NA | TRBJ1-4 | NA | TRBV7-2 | CASSLVHTTNEKLFF | TGTGCCAGCAGCTTAGTACATACAACTAATGAAAAACTGTTTTTT
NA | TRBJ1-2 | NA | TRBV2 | CASIFPGEGKAYGYTF | TGTGCCAGCATTTTCCCTGGGGAGGGGAAGGCCTATGGCTACACCTTC
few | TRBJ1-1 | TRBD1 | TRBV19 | CASSTEGTGSRKAFF | TGTGCCAGTAGTACGGAGGGGACAGGTTCCCGTAAAGCTTTCTTT
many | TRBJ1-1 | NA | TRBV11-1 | CASTPQFGTEAFF | TGTGCCAGCACCCCCCAGTTCGGGACTGAAGCTTTCTTT
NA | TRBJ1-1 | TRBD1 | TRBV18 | CASSPPRDRGRTEAFF | TGTGCCAGCTCACCACCCCGGGACAGGGGAAGAACTGAAGCTTTCTTT
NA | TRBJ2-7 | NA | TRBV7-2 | CASSLDLAESYEQYF | TGTGCCAGCAGCTTAGACTTAGCGGAATCCTACGAGCAGTACTTC
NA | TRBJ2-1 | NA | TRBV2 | CASSAVYNEQFF | TGTGCCAGCAGTGCGGTGTACAATGAGCAGTTCTTC
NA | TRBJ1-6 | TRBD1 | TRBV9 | CASSLTGDNSPLHF | TGTGCCAGCAGCCTAACAGGGGACAATTCACCCCTCCACTTT
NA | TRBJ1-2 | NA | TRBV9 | CASSAQVGNYGYTF | TGTGCCAGCAGCGCCCAGGTTGGAAACTATGGCTACACCTTC
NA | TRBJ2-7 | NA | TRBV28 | CASTPQSHEQYF | TGTGCCAGCACCCCCCAGTCACACGAGCAGTACTTC
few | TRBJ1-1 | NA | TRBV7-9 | CASSFEGSTEAFF | TGTGCCAGCAGCTTTGAGGGAAGTACTGAAGCTTTCTTT
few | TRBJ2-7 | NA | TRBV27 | CASSLISGLSYEQYF | TGTGCCAGCAGTTTAATCTCGGGACTTTCCTACGAGCAGTACTTC
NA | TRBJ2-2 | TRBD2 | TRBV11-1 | CASSSAGLAWGELFF | TGTGCCAGCAGCTCTGCGGGACTAGCATGGGGGGAGCTGTTTTTT
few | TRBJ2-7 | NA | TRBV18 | CASSPWSAATYEQYF | TGTGCCAGCTCACCCTGGTCTGCAGCCACCTACGAGCAGTACTTC
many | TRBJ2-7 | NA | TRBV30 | CAWSGGSGTYYEQYF | TGTGCCTGGAGTGGGGGCTCCGGGACTTACTACGAGCAGTACTTC
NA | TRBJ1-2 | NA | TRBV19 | CASSPEDSQGWGSGYTF | TGTGCCAGTAGTCCAGAAGACTCACAGGGTTGGGGGTCTGGCTACACCTTC
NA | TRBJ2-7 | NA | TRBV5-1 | CASSEGTVYEQYF | TGCGCCAGCAGCGAGGGAACCGTCTACGAGCAGTACTTC
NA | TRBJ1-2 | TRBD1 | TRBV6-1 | CASIFDRGGYGYTF | TGTGCCAGCATTTTCGACAGGGGAGGCTATGGCTACACCTTC
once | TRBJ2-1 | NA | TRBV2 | CASSVSGPYNEQFF | TGTGCCAGCAGTGTCAGTGGGCCATACAATGAGCAGTTCTTC
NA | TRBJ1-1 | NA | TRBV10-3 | CAIATPLTEAFF | TGTGCCATAGCGACACCGCTCACTGAAGCTTTCTTT
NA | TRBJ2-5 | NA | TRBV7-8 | CASRQWGGATSYQETQYF | TGTGCCAGCCGTCAGTGGGGTGGGGCAACATCGTACCAAGAGACCCAGTACTTC
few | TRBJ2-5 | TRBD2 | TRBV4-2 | CASSQPGTSGSETQYF | TGTGCCAGCAGCCAGCCTGGGACTAGCGGGAGCGAGACCCAGTACTTC
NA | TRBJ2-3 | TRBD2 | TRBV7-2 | CASSLLGGRGTDTQYF | TGTGCCAGCAGCTTATTGGGCGGGAGGGGCACAGATACGCAGTATTTT
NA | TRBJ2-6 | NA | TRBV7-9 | CASSQGSGANVLTF | TGTGCCAGCAGCCAAGGCTCTGGGGCCAACGTCCTGACTTTC
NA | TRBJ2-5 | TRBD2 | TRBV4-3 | CASSQETGGSSGPYQETQYF | TGCGCCAGCAGCCAAGAGACGGGTGGGTCTAGCGGGCCGTACCAAGAGACCCAGTACTTC
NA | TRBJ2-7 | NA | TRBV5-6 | CASTSEFAGYEQYF | TGTGCCAGCACCAGCGAGTTTGCCGGGTACGAGCAGTACTTC
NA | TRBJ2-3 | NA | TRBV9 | CASSPDPSPTDTQYF | TGTGCCAGCAGCCCTGACCCCTCGCCCACAGATACGCAGTATTTT
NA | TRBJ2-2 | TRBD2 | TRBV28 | CASSLGTSGRAGTGELFF | TGTGCCAGCAGTTTGGGGACTAGCGGGAGGGCCGGCACCGGGGAGCTGTTTTTT
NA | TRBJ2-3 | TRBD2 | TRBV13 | CASSLRPGGRVSDTQYF | TGTGCCAGCAGCTTAAGGCCAGGCGGGAGGGTGTCAGATACGCAGTATTTT
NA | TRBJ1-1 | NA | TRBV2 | CASSLQGRVAFF | TGTGCCAGCAGCTTACAGGGTCGGGTGGCTTTCTTT
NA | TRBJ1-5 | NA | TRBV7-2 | CASSLARTVNQPQHF | TGTGCCAGCAGCTTAGCTCGGACGGTGAATCAGCCCCAGCATTTT
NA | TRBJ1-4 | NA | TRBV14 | CASSQRSPAVEKLFF | TGTGCCAGCAGCCAAAGGTCCCCGGCGGTCGAAAAACTGTTTTTT
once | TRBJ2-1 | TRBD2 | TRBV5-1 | CASSSLAGTSYNEQFF | TGCGCCAGCAGCTCTCTAGCGGGTACCTCCTACAATGAGCAGTTCTTC